What follows is one TCR beta chain and its context. This entry is derived from a study of cytomegalovirus exposure and HLA in healthy donors. The CDR3 consists of 13 residues. V was clipped by 6 bases and J by 6 bases; unmatched bases: 4. The germline V gene has CDR1 SNHLY and CDR2 FYNNEI. The PCR had 60 Vbeta and 13 Jbeta primers. Assay used: immunoSEQ multiplex PCR; TCRdb lists only in-frame clones, some missing. In the table there are 150,000 to 200,000 clones, around 81% of which are singletons. The source material was PBMCs. The rearrangement links TRBV2 to TRBJ1-2, with 10 bases lining up with TRBD1. The TCR comes from a woman aged 30 to 39 in good health and CMV-seropositive. For the CDR3, the DNA is TGTGCCAGCAGGGACAGGGGGATCGATGGCTACACCTTC. Translation: CASRDRGIDGYTF.